Following are 22 T cell receptor beta chains from one sample sequenced in a study of blood T cell repertoires in COVID-19. Libraries were prepared by immunoSEQ multiplex PCR; TCRdb keeps only in-frame clonotypes and omits some of them. The data show under 300,000 clones, 70% to 90% seen once. The material sequenced was PBMCs or T cells enriched from blood (not recorded which). These receptor sequences come from a woman aged 25 to 39 who had recovered from COVID-19.

The J gene is TRBJ2-7, the V gene TRBV19, with D maybe TRBD1 (6 bases). V shed 6 bases and J shed 4 bases, with 19 bases lying between them. The CDR3 spans 15 residues. The germline V gene has CDR1 LNHDA and CDR2 SQIVND (reference sequence). This chain's CDR3 is CASSRLTGSLYEQYF. The DNA of the CDR3 is TGTGCCAGTAGCAGACTCACAGGGAGTTTGTACGAGCAGTACTTC.

The rearrangement uses TRBV14 and TRBJ1-1, with D unresolved. Germline V lookup: CDR1 SGHDN, CDR2 FVKESK. This CDR3 contains 14 residues. V gave up 4 bases and J gave up 6 bases, with 15 bases separating them. DNA of the CDR3: TGTGCCAGCAGCCTCCTCGCCGGGAGGGCTGAAGCTTTCTTT. It yields the protein CASSLLAGRAEAFF.

The rearrangement links TRBV6-2 or TRBV6-3 to TRBJ2-3; D perhaps matches TRBD2 (6 bases). Germline loops: CDR1 MNHEY, CDR2 SVGEGT. V was pared by 0 bases and J by 0 bases, with 10 bases between. CDR3 length equals 16 residues. CDR3 sequence (DNA): TGTGCCAGCAGTTACTCTAGCGGCCGCAGCACAGATACGCAGTATTTT. Translated: CASSYSSGRSTDTQYF.

J is TRBJ2-3 and V is TRBV5-1; the D is unclear. Per the germline V gene, CDR1 is SGHRS and CDR2 is YFSETQ. V lost 0 bases and J lost 0, with 8 bases in between. The CDR3 runs 15 residues. This chain's CDR3 is CASSLASASTDTQYF. CDR3 in DNA: TGCGCCAGCAGCTTGGCTAGTGCTAGCACAGATACGCAGTATTTT.

This clone occurred once. V is TRBV18 and J is TRBJ2-7; 10 bases line up with TRBD1. After removal of 5 bases from V and 2 bases from J, the junction contained 12 bases not matched to a gene. CDR1 and CDR2 (germline): KGHSH, LQKENI. There are 17 residues in the CDR3. Written as DNA, the CDR3 is TGTGCCAGCTCATCACAGGGGGGGGACAGGGGCCCCTACGAGCAGTACTTC. Protein: CASSSQGGDRGPYEQYF.

For the CDR3, the DNA is TGTGCCAGCAGTTTATTAGCCTTGGATGGGGCCAACGTCCTGACTTTC. It codes for CASSLLALDGANVLTF. The chain has TRBV28 and TRBJ2-6; D gene unclear. V was cut by 1 base and J by 3 bases, with 10 bases left in between. Germline V gene lookup returns CDR1 MDHEN and CDR2 SYDVKM. The CDR3 has 16 residues.

The chain uses TRBV3-1 (or the pseudogene TRBV3-2) and TRBJ2-3; tentative D call: TRBD2 (6 bases). The CDR3 contains 16 residues. Germline assignment: CDR1 LGHDT and CDR2 YNNKEL (reference sequence). The V end was cut by 0 bases, the J end by 4 bases, with 14 bases between. The CDR3 loop is CASSQDLSGLSDTQYF. The CDR3 bases are TGTGCCAGCAGCCAAGATCTAAGCGGGTTATCAGATACGCAGTATTTT.

The chain combines TRBV6-5 with TRBJ1-2, with TRBD1 matching over 8 bases. CDR1 MNHEY and CDR2 SVGAGI come from the germline V gene. The junction had 0 bases not matched to a gene; V was cut back by 6 bases and J by 0 bases. CDR3 size: 13 residues. CDR3 bases: TGTGCCAGCAGGGACAGGGCTAACTATGGCTACACCTTC. Translating it yields CASRDRANYGYTF.

The genes are TRBV7-2 and TRBJ1-1; D is uncertain. CDR1 is SGHTA, CDR2 FQGNSA, per germline. The CDR3 loop spans 14 amino acids. V was pared by 1 base and J by 0 bases, with 6 bases between. CDR3 in amino acids: CASSLVGVNTEAFF. DNA for the CDR3: TGTGCCAGCAGCTTAGTCGGGGTGAACACTGAAGCTTTCTTT.

This clone came up once. This sequence joins TRBV4-3 and TRBJ2-2; D is uncertain. This CDR3 contains 16 residues. The V end lost 4 bases, the J end lost 4 bases, and 16 bases lay between the germline ends. CDR1 LGHNA and CDR2 YSLEER come from the germline V gene. The CDR3 here is CASSRPAQASTGELFF. The CDR3 nucleotides read TGCGCCAGCAGCCGCCCGGCCCAAGCTAGCACCGGGGAGCTGTTTTTT.

This chain joins TRBV2 and TRBJ2-1, with TRBD2 matching 7 bases. The CDR3 is made up of 12 amino acids. V lost 7 bases, J lost 10 bases, and 7 bases stayed unmatched. Germline lookup yields CDR1 SNHLY and CDR2 FYNNEI. The CDR3 here is CASTQSGREQFF. The CDR3 nucleotides read TGTGCCAGCACTCAATCCGGGAGGGAGCAGTTCTTC.

In DNA form, the CDR3 reads TGTGCCAGCAGACCTCGGGCGGGGGGGGCTGGCTACACCTTC. It translates to CASRPRAGGAGYTF. The chain carries TRBV6-2 or TRBV6-3 and TRBJ1-2; the D gene is possibly TRBD1 (6 bases). This CDR3 contains 14 residues. The germline V gene encodes CDR1 MNHEY and CDR2 SVGEGT. V shed 6 bases and J shed 7 bases, with 18 bases lying between them.

This rearrangement joins TRBV6-5 to TRBJ2-1; a possible D gene is TRBD2 (5 bases). V lost 1 base to trimming and J lost 7 bases, with 11 bases between them. The CDR3 runs to 14 residues. Germline values: CDR1 MNHEY, CDR2 SVGAGI. The CDR3 nucleotides are TGTGCCAGCAGTTACTTGGGAGCGTCTAATGAGCAGTTCTTC. Translating gives CASSYLGASNEQFF.

The sample holds a few counts of this clone. The chain recombines TRBV13 with TRBJ1-1; 8 bases are shared with TRBD1. After removal of 0 bases from V and 4 bases from J, the junction contained 4 bases not matched to a gene. The CDR3 is made up of 15 amino acids. The germline V gene encodes CDR1 PRHDT and CDR2 FYEKMQ (reference sequence). The CDR3 coding sequence is TGTGCCAGCAGCTTAGGCCAGGGGGCAGGCACTGAAGCTTTCTTT. Its translation: CASSLGQGAGTEAFF.

The chain recombines TRBV3-1 (or the pseudogene TRBV3-2) with TRBJ2-3; D is ambiguous. Germline CDR1 reads LGHDT; CDR2 reads YNNKEL (reference sequence). The CDR3 sequence is 15 residues long. Trimming removed 2 bases at V and 0 bases at J, with 9 bases between. The CDR3 region has the DNA TGTGCCAGCAGCCAACAGTTAGCTAGCACAGATACGCAGTATTTT. It codes for CASSQQLASTDTQYF.

The rearrangement uses TRBV5-1 and TRBJ1-1, with a possible D match to TRBD1 (6 bases). This CDR3 region has 14 residues. Trimming took 0 bases from V and 4 from J, leaving 10 bases between them. Germline V gives CDR1 SGHRS, CDR2 YFSETQ. The CDR3 reads CASSLVGTSTEAFF. The CDR3 DNA reads as TGCGCCAGCAGCTTGGTGGGGACAAGCACTGAAGCTTTCTTT.

This chain links TRBV18 with TRBJ1-6, with D hard to call. This CDR3 contains 10 residues. The V gene lost 6 bases and the J gene lost 14 bases, with 8 bases spanning the gap. Looked up from germline, CDR1 is KGHSH and CDR2 is LQKENI. DNA for the CDR3: TGTGCCAGCTCCCCCCAGGCCCTCCACTTT. Translating gives CASSPQALHF.

The V gene is TRBV27, the J gene TRBJ2-6; D is unresolved. Germline CDR1 and CDR2: MNHEY and SMNVEV (reference sequence). The CDR3 loop spans 15 amino acids. V shed 6 bases and J shed 0 bases, with 9 bases lying between them. CDR3 DNA sequence: TGTGCCAGCAGGCGGATTTCCTCTGGGGCCAACGTCCTGACTTTC. Its translation is CASRRISSGANVLTF.

CDR3 in amino acids: CASSPTGQGYQPQHF. CDR3 sequence (DNA): TGTGCCAGCAGCCCAACGGGACAGGGCTATCAGCCCCAGCATTTT. The chain combines TRBV7-2 with TRBJ1-5; 9 bases map to TRBD1. The CDR3 is 15 amino acids. Unmatched junction bases numbered 7, after V lost 5 bases and J lost 5 bases. Per the germline V gene, CDR1 is SGHTA and CDR2 is FQGNSA.

V gene TRBV19 combines with J gene TRBJ2-7; 8 bases match TRBD1. The germline V gene has CDR1 LNHDA and CDR2 SQIVND (reference sequence). The CDR3 extends over 17 amino acids. Germline trimming cut 1 base from V and 4 bases from J; bases unmatched to any gene: 12. This CDR3 is CASSIARGQGIPYEQYF. CDR3 bases: TGTGCCAGTAGTATAGCCCGTGGACAGGGCATCCCTTACGAGCAGTACTTC.

In nucleotides, the CDR3 is TGTGCCAGCAGCGGCGGACTAGCGGGGCTGAGCTCCTACAATGAGCAGTTCTTC. Its protein product is CASSGGLAGLSSYNEQFF. V is TRBV9 and J is TRBJ2-1; 12 positions agree with TRBD2. This CDR3 region has 18 residues. Germline-derived CDR1 and CDR2 are SGDLS and YYNGEE. J gave up 0 bases and V 3 bases, and 7 bases lay outside the gene matches.

CDR3: CASSPSRAPGLAGGSSYEQYF. CDR3 nucleotide sequence: TGTGCCAGCTCACCTTCCAGGGCGCCGGGACTAGCGGGGGGTAGCTCCTACGAGCAGTACTTC. The rearrangement links TRBV18 to TRBJ2-7, with TRBD2 identical over 15 bases. CDR1 KGHSH and CDR2 LQKENI come from the germline V gene. Trimming at V came to 3 bases and at J to 0 bases, leaving 15 bases not matched to a gene. The CDR3 is 21 residues long.